This T cell receptor (beta chain) was observed in a study of blood T cell repertoires in COVID-19. Study information: The samples span acute and convalescent COVID-19 from the United States, Italy and Spain. Sample material is recorded as cDNA or gDNA derived from T cells, B-cell-depleted T cells, or PBMCs.

Produced via immunoSEQ multiplex PCR; TCRdb's table is partial and in-frame only. The sample has about 180,000 clones, 80% to 90% seen once. There are 14 residues in the CDR3. Germline CDR1 is LNHNV and CDR2 is YYDKDF (reference sequence). The ends lost 5 bases at V and 3 bases at J; junction bases unmatched: 7. This clonotype was sampled from a human donor with active or convalescent COVID-19. The donor label of this sample is uncertain. What was sequenced was peripheral blood. The rearrangement uses TRBV15 and TRBJ2-7; 7 positions agree with TRBD1. The CDR3 is CATSPGSGGYEQYF. CDR3 nucleotide sequence: TGTGCCACCAGCCCTGGCTCAGGGGGCTACGAGCAGTACTTC. Variable domain in full (rest from reference TRBV15 and TRBJ2-7): DAMVIQNPRYQVTQFGKPVTLSCSQTLNHNVMYWYQQKSSQAPKLLFHYYDKDFNNEADTPDNFQSRRPNTSFCFLDIRSPGLGDTAMYLCATSPGSGGYEQYFGPGTRLTVT.